This TCR beta chain emerged from a study of blood T cells in healthy people across ages. The CDR3 extends over 15 amino acids. V lost 4 bases and J lost 1, with 13 bases in between. Per germline, CDR1 LGHNA and CDR2 YSLEER. Primers used in a second PCR of roughly 6 to 11 cycles were a sample-barcoded 5' primer and a J-beta primer mix. TCRdb re-derived calls from the 5' RACE reads in MiXCR, one entry per CDR3 protein. The sample yields about 640,000 distinct CDR3 sequences, about 30% seen once. The table lists this clonotype with many counts. The sequencing input was blood. The receptor comes from a woman of 80 years or more in good health. This chain uses TRBV4-3 with TRBJ1-2, with D perhaps matching TRBD1 (6 bases). CDR3 DNA sequence: TGCGCCAGCAGCCGTGGACAGTCTATTAACTATGGCTACACCTTC. Protein product: CASSRGQSINYGYTF.